A single sample gave rise to the 20 T cell receptor beta chains below, sequenced in a study of blood T cells in healthy people across ages. A sample-barcoded 5' primer and a J-beta primer mix were used in a second PCR of roughly 7 to 11 cycles. MiXCR, applied by TCRdb to the 5' RACE reads, yields one record per CDR3 protein. The sample lists around 1,000,000 distinct CDR3 sequences, under 40% occurring once. Material: blood. These receptors were obtained from a man aged 18 to 30 in good health.

This chain joins TRBV27 and TRBJ1-2; 7 positions match TRBD1. This CDR3 region has 16 residues. J gave up 6 bases and V 5 bases, and 15 bases lay outside the gene matches. From germline, CDR1 is MNHEY and CDR2 SMNVEV (reference sequence). The CDR3 DNA follows: TGTGCCAGCAGTCCCTCTACGGGAGACAGGGTTAATGGCTACACCTTC. It yields the protein CASSPSTGDRVNGYTF.

The CDR3: CASSQVNGINTEAFF. For the CDR3, the DNA is TGTGCCAGCAGCCAAGTGAACGGGATCAACACTGAAGCTTTCTTT. The J gene is TRBJ1-1, the V gene TRBV3-1; D is undetermined. Germline CDR1 LGHDT, CDR2 YNNKEL (reference sequence). Trimming removed 1 base from V and 2 bases from J, with 11 bases in between. The CDR3 length is 15 residues.

This rearrangement joins TRBV29-1 to TRBJ2-1; no reliable D call. V lost 4 bases and J lost 2, with 12 bases in between. Germline V gene sequence: CDR1 SQVTM, CDR2 ANQGSEA. This CDR3 comprises 14 residues. CDR3 amino acids: CSVVNVRAYNEQFF. The CDR3 DNA sequence: TGCAGCGTTGTGAATGTCAGAGCCTACAATGAGCAGTTCTTC.

This rearrangement joins TRBV2 to TRBJ2-3, with D perhaps TRBD1 (6 bases). V lost 4 bases, J lost 5 bases, and 22 bases lay in between. The germline V gene has CDR1 SNHLY and CDR2 FYNNEI. CDR3 length equals 17 residues. CDR3 region: CASSAIGGRYLIDTQYF. The CDR3 bases are TGTGCCAGCAGTGCTATTGGGGGCCGATACTTGATAGATACGCAGTATTTT.

This clonotype was recorded a few times. The chain uses TRBV7-8 and TRBJ2-3; TRBD2 agrees at 13 bases. The length of the CDR3 is 17 residues. With V trimmed by 0 bases and J by 6 bases, 6 bases remained unmatched. Germline-derived CDR1 and CDR2 are SGHVS and FQNEAQ. The CDR3 protein is CASSLALTSGGRDTQYF. The CDR3 DNA sequence: TGTGCCAGCAGCTTAGCGTTGACTAGCGGGGGGAGGGATACGCAGTATTTT.

This clonotype was seen a single time. V and J are TRBV7-9 and TRBJ2-1; TRBD1 matches 7 bases. Germline trimming cut 5 bases from V and 10 bases from J; bases unmatched to any gene: 8. The CDR3 has 13 residues. CDR1 is SEHNR and CDR2 is FQNEAQ in the germline V gene (reference sequence). In DNA, the CDR3 is TGTGCCAGCAGCGGGCCGGGACAGAGGGAGCAGTTCTTC. Encoded protein: CASSGPGQREQFF.

The table lists this clonotype with a few counts. V and J are TRBV2 and TRBJ1-2, with 8 bases aligning to TRBD1. The CDR3 is 14 residues long. Germline V gene sequence: CDR1 SNHLY, CDR2 FYNNEI. With 6 bases clipped from V and 4 bases from J, the junction kept 7 bases outside the gene matches. CDR3 DNA sequence: TGTGCCAGCAGGAGACAGGGGTTGAGCTATGGCTACACCTTC. Protein sequence: CASRRQGLSYGYTF.

This CDR3 reads CAISEPHMNTEAFF. For the CDR3, the DNA is TGTGCCATCAGTGAACCACATATGAACACTGAAGCTTTCTTT. The chain employs TRBV10-3 and TRBJ1-1, with D hard to call. The ends were cut back, 3 bases at V and 0 bases at J, with 8 bases in the middle. This CDR3 contains 14 residues. Germline V gives CDR1 ENHRY, CDR2 SYGVKD.

The V call is TRBV20-1, the J call TRBJ1-6; possible D gene TRBD1, 6 bases. This CDR3 spans 13 amino acids. With 7 bases removed from V and 8 bases from J, the gap between germline ends came to 15 bases. Germline assignment: CDR1 DFQATT and CDR2 SNEGSKA (reference sequence). The CDR3 loop is CSVMTGLYSPLHF. DNA for the CDR3: TGCAGTGTCATGACAGGTCTTTATTCACCCCTCCACTTT.

This chain joins TRBV20-1 and TRBJ1-1; maybe TRBD1 (5 bases). The length of the CDR3 is 15 residues. Trimming cost V 3 bases and J 5 bases, with 19 bases left between them. Germline loops: CDR1 DFQATT, CDR2 SNEGSKA (reference sequence). CDR3 amino acids: CSARDGRGPGTEAFF. The CDR3 nucleotides are TGCAGTGCTAGGGATGGAAGGGGCCCGGGGACTGAAGCTTTCTTT.

The genes are TRBV5-1 and TRBJ2-5; 8 nucleotides line up with TRBD1. The DNA matches TRBJ2-7 better at its end, which makes the J call doubtful. CDR1 and CDR2 (germline): SGHRS, YFSETQ. The CDR3 is made up of 16 amino acids. In DNA, the CDR3 is TGCGCCAGCAGCTTGGGGCCCCCGGGACAGGTTATCGAGCAGTACTTC. It translates to CASSLGPPGQVIEQYF.

V gene TRBV7-2 combines with J gene TRBJ2-5; a weak D match, TRBD2 (6 bases). Matching the DNA end better, TRBJ2-1 makes the J call doubtful. CDR3 length equals 18 residues. Germline V gives CDR1 SGHTA, CDR2 FQGNSA. The CDR3 sequence is CASSLVPLRRTPRGTQFF. The CDR3, as DNA: TGTGCCAGCAGCTTAGTGCCCTTAAGAAGGACTCCTCGGGGGACCCAGTTCTTC.

The chain employs TRBV30 and TRBJ1-1, with TRBD1 as a possible D gene (6 bases). CDR1 is GTSNPN, CDR2 SVGIG, per germline (reference sequence). Trimming cost V 2 bases and J 11 bases, with 15 bases left between them. The CDR3 is 12 amino acids. The CDR3 region is CAWSKQGRDAFF. The CDR3 region has the DNA TGTGCCTGGAGTAAACAGGGAAGGGATGCTTTCTTT.

This chain uses TRBV10-2 with TRBJ1-1; perhaps TRBD1 as D (6 bases). Germline V gene lookup returns CDR1 WSHSY and CDR2 SAAADI. Trimming pared 0 bases from V and 2 bases from J, leaving 7 bases between. The CDR3 sequence is 14 residues long. In DNA, the CDR3 is TGCGCCAGCAGTGAGTCGGGGGCCAACACTGAAGCTTTCTTT. It yields the protein CASSESGANTEAFF.

The chain employs TRBV29-1 and TRBJ1-2; 9 bases are a match to TRBD1. Trimming removed 1 base from V and 6 bases from J; junction bases left unmatched: 3. From germline, CDR1 is SQVTM and CDR2 ANQGSEA. This CDR3 region has 13 residues. The CDR3 protein is CSVEGTGGDGYTF. CDR3 in DNA: TGCAGCGTTGAAGGTACAGGGGGCGATGGCTACACCTTC.

Ten or more counts support this clonotype. The chain couples TRBV12-3 or TRBV12-4 to TRBJ2-5; D is perhaps TRBD2 (6 bases). The CDR3 contains 13 residues. V gave up 3 bases and J gave up 5 bases, with 10 bases separating them. The CDR3 loop is CASSFAGGETQYF. CDR3 sequence (DNA): TGTGCCAGCAGTTTCGCCGGGGGTGAGACCCAGTACTTC.

This clonotype was counted many times. Germline is not matched at one junction end, which may reflect a read error. J is TRBJ1-1 and V is TRBV5-1; TRBD1 matches 8 bases. CDR3 size: 15 residues. From germline, CDR1 is SGHRS and CDR2 YFSETQ. CDR3 coding DNA: TGTGCCAGCAGCCCACGAGACAGGGGTAACACTGAAGCTTTCTTT. Its protein product is CASSPRDRGNTEAFF.

The chain links TRBV27 to TRBJ2-1; D possibly corresponds to TRBD2 (6 bases). CDR3 length equals 14 residues. V was pared by 4 bases and J by 4 bases, with 11 bases between. The germline V gene encodes CDR1 MNHEY and CDR2 SMNVEV (reference sequence). The CDR3 here is CASSWVGGYNEQFF. For the CDR3, the DNA is TGTGCCAGCAGTTGGGTGGGAGGATACAATGAGCAGTTCTTC.

V and J are TRBV20-1 and TRBJ1-4; D is undetermined. Looked up from germline, CDR1 is DFQATT and CDR2 is SNEGSKA (reference sequence). V was trimmed by 5 bases and J by 7 bases, leaving 8 bases between them. The CDR3 is made up of 11 amino acids. CDR3 loop: CSALRGEKLFF. Written as DNA, the CDR3 is TGCAGTGCTCTACGTGGTGAAAAACTGTTTTTT.

The chain recombines TRBV20-1 with TRBJ1-6, with TRBD1 identical over 9 bases. This CDR3 has 15 amino acids. Germline V lookup: CDR1 DFQATT, CDR2 SNEGSKA (reference sequence). V trimming: 0 bases; J trimming: 10 bases; junction bases outside the gene matches: 7. The CDR3 nucleotides read TGCAGTGCTAGAGATCGGGACAGGGTCAAGTCACCCCTCCACTTT. It specifies CSARDRDRVKSPLHF.